This T cell receptor (beta chain) was observed in a study of shared clonotypes between healthy human individuals. Nashville, Tennessee was home to all donors, each a Caucasian adult. As originally analysed: ImmunoSEQ output held junction-only sequences without quality scores, so filtering differed. TCRdb keeps only in-frame clones here, not all; method: immunoSEQ multiplex PCR. V and J calls and clone size are as listed in that table; D and trimming were resolved from the DNA. The sample holds about 380,000 clones, around 96% seen once. This clonotype was obtained from a young man in good health. Sample: memory CD8+ T cells sorted from blood. Subset given: CD45RO+ cells pooled with CCR7-negative TemRA cells.

Written as DNA, the CDR3 is TGTGCCAGCAGCTCGACGACAAGACTGGGCTACTTCTACAATGAGCAGTTCTTC. This sequence encodes CASSSTTRLGYFYNEQFF. The chain links TRBV7-9 to TRBJ2-1; D is undetermined. Germline V gene sequence: CDR1 SEHNR, CDR2 FQNEAQ (reference sequence). The CDR3 runs to 18 residues. With 4 bases removed from V and 3 bases from J, the gap between germline ends came to 22 bases.